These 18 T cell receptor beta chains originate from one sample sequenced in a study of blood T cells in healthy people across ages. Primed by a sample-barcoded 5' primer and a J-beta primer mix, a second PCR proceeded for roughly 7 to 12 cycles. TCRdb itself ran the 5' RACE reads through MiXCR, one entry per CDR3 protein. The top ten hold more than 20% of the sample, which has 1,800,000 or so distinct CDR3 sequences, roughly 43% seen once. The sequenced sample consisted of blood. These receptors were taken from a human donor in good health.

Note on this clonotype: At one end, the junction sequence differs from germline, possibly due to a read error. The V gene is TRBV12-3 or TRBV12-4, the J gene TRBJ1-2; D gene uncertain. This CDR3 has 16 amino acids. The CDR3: CASSLSTRTRNYGCTF. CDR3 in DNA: TGTGCCAGCAGTTTATCGACCCGAACAAGAAACTATGGCTGCACCTTC.

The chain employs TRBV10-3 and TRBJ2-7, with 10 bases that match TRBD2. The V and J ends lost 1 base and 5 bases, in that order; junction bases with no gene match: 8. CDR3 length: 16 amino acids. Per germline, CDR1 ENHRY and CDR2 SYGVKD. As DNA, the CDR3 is TGTGCCATCAGTGAGTATCGGACTAGCGGAGACCACGAGCAGTACTTC. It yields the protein CAISEYRTSGDHEQYF.

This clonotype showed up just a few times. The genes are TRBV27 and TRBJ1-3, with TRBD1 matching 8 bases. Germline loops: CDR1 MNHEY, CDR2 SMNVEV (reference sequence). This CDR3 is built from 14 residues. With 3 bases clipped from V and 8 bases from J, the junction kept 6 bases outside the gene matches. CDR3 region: CASSLGRGPHTIYF. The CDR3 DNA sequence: TGTGCCAGCAGTTTGGGCAGGGGGCCTCACACCATATATTTT.

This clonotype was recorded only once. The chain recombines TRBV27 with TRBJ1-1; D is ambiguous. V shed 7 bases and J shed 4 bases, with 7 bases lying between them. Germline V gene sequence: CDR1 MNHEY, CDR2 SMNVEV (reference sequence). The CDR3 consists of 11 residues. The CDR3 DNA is TGTGCCAGCAATGTGGGCACTGAAGCTTTCTTT. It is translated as CASNVGTEAFF.

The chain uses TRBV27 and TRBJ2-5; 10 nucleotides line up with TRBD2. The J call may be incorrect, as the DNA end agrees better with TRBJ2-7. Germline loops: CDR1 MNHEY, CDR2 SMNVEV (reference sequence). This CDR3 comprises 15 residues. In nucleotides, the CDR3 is TGTGCCAGCAGTCTTAGCGGGGGGCCAATCTACGAGCAGTACTTC. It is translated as CASSLSGGPIYEQYF.

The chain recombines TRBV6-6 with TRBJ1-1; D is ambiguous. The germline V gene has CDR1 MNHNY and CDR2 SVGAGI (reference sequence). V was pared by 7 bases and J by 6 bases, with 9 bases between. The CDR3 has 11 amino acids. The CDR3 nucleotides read TGTGCCAGCACCCAAACCGCTGAAGCTTTCTTT. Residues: CASTQTAEAFF.

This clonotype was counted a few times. CDR3 nucleotides: TGTGCCAGCAGTCCCTACCCCACAGGGCCAGAGACCCAGTACTTC. This gives the protein CASSPYPTGPETQYF. The rearrangement joins TRBV6-6 to TRBJ2-5; possible D gene TRBD1, 6 bases. Germline values: CDR1 MNHNY, CDR2 SVGAGI (reference sequence). The CDR3 covers 15 residues. Deletions cut 5 bases from V and 4 bases from J, with 17 bases between.

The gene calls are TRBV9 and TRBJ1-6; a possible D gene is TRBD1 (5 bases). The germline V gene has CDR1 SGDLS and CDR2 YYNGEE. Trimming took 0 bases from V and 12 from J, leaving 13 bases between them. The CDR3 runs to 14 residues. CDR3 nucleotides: TGTGCCAGCAGCGTAGACGCGGGGCAAAGACCCCTCCACTTT. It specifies CASSVDAGQRPLHF.

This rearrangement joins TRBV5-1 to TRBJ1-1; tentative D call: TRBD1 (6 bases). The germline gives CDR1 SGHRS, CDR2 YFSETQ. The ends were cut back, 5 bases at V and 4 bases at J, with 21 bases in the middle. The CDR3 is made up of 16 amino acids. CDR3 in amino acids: CASSPTVGAPGTEAFF. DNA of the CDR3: TGCGCCAGCAGTCCGACGGTGGGGGCCCCGGGCACTGAAGCTTTCTTT.

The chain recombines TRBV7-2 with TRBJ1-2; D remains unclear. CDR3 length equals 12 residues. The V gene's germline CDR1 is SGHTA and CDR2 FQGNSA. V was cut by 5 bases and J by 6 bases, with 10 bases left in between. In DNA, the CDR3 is TGTGCCAGCAGCGCAGGAGGCGATGGCTACACCTTC. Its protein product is CASSAGGDGYTF.

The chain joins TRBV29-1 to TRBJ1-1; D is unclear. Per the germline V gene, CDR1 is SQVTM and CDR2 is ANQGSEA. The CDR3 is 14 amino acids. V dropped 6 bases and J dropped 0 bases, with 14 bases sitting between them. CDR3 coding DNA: TGCAGCGTGGGTAACAGCCTCTTGAACACTGAAGCTTTCTTT. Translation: CSVGNSLLNTEAFF.

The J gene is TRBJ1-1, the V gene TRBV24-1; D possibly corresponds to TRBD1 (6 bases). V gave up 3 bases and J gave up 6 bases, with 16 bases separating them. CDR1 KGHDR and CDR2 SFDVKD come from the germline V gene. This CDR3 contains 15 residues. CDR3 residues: CATSDPGTPGSEAFF. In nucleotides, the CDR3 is TGTGCCACCAGTGATCCAGGGACACCGGGATCTGAAGCTTTCTTT.

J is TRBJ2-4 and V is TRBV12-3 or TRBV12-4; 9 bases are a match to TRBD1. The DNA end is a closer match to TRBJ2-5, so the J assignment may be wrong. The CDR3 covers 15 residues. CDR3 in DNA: TGTGCCAGCAGTCCGAACAGGGGGCGGCTAGAGACCCAGTACTTC. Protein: CASSPNRGRLETQYF.

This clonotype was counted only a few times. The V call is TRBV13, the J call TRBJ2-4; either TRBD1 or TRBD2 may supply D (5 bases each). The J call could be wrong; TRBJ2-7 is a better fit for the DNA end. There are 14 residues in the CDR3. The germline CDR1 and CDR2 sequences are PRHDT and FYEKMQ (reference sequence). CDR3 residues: CASSLPGLAGEQYF. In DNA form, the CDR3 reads TGTGCCAGCAGCTTACCGGGGCTCGCGGGCGAGCAGTACTTC.

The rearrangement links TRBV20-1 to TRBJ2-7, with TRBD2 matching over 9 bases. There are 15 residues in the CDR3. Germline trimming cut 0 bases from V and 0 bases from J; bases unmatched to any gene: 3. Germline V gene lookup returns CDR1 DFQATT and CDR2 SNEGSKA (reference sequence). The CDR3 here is CSARDGGGASYEQYF. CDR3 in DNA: TGCAGTGCTAGAGATGGCGGGGGGGCCTCCTACGAGCAGTACTTC.

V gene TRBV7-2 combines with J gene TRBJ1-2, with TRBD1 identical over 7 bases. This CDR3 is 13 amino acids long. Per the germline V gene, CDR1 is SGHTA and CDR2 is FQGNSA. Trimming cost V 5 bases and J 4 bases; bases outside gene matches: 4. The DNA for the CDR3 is TGTGCCAGCAGCCGTCGACAGGGCTATGGCTACACCTTC. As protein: CASSRRQGYGYTF.

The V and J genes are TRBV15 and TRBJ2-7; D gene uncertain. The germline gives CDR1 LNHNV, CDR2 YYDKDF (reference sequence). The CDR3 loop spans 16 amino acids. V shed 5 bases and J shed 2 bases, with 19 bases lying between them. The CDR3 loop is CATSRGRGSYAYEQYF. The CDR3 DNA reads TGTGCCACCAGCCGAGGCCGCGGTAGCTACGCCTACGAGCAGTACTTC. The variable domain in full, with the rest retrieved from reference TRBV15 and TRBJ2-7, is DAMVIQNPRYQVTQFGKPVTLSCSQTLNHNVMYWYQQKSSQAPKLLFHYYDKDFNNEADTPDNFQSRRPNTSFCFLDIRSPGLGDTAMYLCATSRGRGSYAYEQYFGPGTRLTVT.

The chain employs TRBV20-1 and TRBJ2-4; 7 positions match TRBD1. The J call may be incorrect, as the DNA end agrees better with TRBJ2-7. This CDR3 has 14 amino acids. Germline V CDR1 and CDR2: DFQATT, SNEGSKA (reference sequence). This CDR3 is CSASLKRGLHEQYF. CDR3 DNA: TGCAGTGCTAGTCTTAAAAGGGGGCTGCACGAGCAGTACTTC.